This T cell receptor (beta chain) was sequenced for a study of OX40 agonist ivuxolimab in advanced cancers. The CDR3 loop spans 14 amino acids. Germline CDR1 SNHLY, CDR2 FYNNEI. No patient had autoimmune disease or received systemic immunosuppression. Concerning this clone itself: Its target is not known.

Regarding the study as a whole: At 0.1 to 3.0 mg/kg and by week 6, CD4+ and CD8+ T cells in the blood had expanded clonally. More expanded clones were seen, on average, in CD8+ T cells than in CD4+.

The method was immunoSEQ multiplex PCR; TCRdb's version includes in-frame clones alone and lacks a portion of them. The sample has some 40,000 clones; just under 95% are singletons. The sequence derives from an adult with an advanced solid tumor such as melanoma, head and neck, liver or kidney cancer. This rearrangement joins TRBV2 to TRBJ2-1; D call uncertain. This sample comprised CD4+ or CD8+ T cells sorted from blood, obtained in a trial of the OX40 agonist ivuxolimab. The CDR3 bases are TGTGCAGATCGTAAACCCCAGCTGGGCAATGAGCAGTTCTTC. It yields the protein CADRKPQLGNEQFF.